This entry features one T cell receptor (beta chain) sequence. With V trimmed by 5 bases and J by 7 bases, 9 bases remained unmatched. CDR1 and CDR2 from the germline V gene are SGHNT and YYREEE (reference sequence). The CDR3 totals 15 residues. TCRdb's table, derived via immunoSEQ multiplex PCR, lists solely in-frame clones and lacks some. The sample has 80,000 or so clones, 90% to 95% seen once; the top ten hold roughly 0.37%. The data are from a study of technical replicates of blood from a few donors. The chain carries TRBV5-4 and TRBJ2-1, with 10 bases that match TRBD2. This receptor was identified in a human donor in good health. The sequenced material came from T cells isolated from PBMCs. This CDR3 is CASSYPGLAKNEQFF. CDR3 bases: TGTGCCAGCAGTTACCCGGGACTAGCGAAGAATGAGCAGTTCTTC.